The sequence of this T cell receptor (beta chain) was determined in a study of cytomegalovirus exposure and HLA in healthy donors. Turning to the study itself: Genetic ancestry analysis placed around four fifths of the 410 or so donors that were genotyped in the Caucasian-associated cluster. Study-wide results and limits: Productive rates of about 90% or about 30% were seen for most TCR beta V segments in an earlier analysis. Across donors, most TCRs were seen rarely, yet some public ones were widespread. Diagnosis of cytomegalovirus status made by the classifier reportedly showed high specificity and sensitivity.

Concerning this clone itself: Its antigen is undetermined.

13 Jbeta primers and 60 Vbeta primers were used for the PCR. TCRdb keeps only in-frame clones here, not all; method: immunoSEQ multiplex PCR. Of some 150,000 clones listed, more than 75% were seen once; the top ten hold just over 5%. Sequencing was performed on PBMCs. This receptor was obtained from a male donor in good health and CMV-seronegative.

The CDR3 sequence is CASKGLAGGIRYEQYF. The CDR3 DNA follows: TGTGCCAGCAAGGGGCTAGCGGGGGGGATTAGGTACGAGCAGTACTTC. The chain employs TRBV28 and TRBJ2-7; 12 bases agree with TRBD2. The germline gives CDR1 MDHEN, CDR2 SYDVKM. V lost 7 bases to trimming and J lost 4 bases; unmatched junction nucleotides: 11. The CDR3 runs to 16 residues. The full variable domain, rest sourced from reference TRBV28 and TRBJ2-7, is DVKVTQSSRYLVKRTGEKVFLECVQDMDHENMFWYRQDPGLGLRLIYFSYDVKMKEKGDIPEGYSVSREKKERFSLILESASTNQTSMYLCASKGLAGGIRYEQYFGPGTRLTVT.